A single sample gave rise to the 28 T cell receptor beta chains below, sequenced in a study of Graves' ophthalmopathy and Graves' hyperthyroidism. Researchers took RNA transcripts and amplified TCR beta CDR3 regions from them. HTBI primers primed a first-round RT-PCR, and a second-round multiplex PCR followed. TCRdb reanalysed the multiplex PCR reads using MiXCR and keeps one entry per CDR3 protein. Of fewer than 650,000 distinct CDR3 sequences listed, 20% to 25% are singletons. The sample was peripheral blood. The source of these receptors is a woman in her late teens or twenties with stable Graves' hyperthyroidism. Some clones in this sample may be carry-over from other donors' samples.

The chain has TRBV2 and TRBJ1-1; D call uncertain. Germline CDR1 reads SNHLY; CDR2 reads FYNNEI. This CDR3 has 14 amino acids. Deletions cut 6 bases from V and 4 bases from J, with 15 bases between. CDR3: CASRSRAGGTEAFF. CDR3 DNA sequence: TGTGCCAGCAGATCTAGAGCGGGTGGCACTGAAGCTTTCTTT.

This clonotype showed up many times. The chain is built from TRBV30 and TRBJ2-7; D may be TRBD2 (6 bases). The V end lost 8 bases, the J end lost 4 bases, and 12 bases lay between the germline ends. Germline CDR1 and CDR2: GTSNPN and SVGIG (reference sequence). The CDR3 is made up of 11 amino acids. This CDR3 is CARVGGYEQYF. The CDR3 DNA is TGTGCCCGTGTAGGAGGGTACGAGCAGTACTTC.

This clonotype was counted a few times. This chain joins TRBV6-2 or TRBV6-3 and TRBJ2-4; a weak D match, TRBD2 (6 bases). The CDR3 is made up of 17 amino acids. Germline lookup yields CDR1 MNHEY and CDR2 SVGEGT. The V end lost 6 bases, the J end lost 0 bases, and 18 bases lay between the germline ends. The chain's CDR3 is CASRGSGTSRAKNIQYF. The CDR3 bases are TGTGCCAGCAGGGGTTCTGGGACTTCACGAGCCAAAAACATTCAGTACTTC.

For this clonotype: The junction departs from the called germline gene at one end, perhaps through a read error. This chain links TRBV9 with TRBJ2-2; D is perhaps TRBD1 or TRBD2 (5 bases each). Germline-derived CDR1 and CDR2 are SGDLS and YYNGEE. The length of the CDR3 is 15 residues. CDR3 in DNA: TGTGCCAGCAGCGATGGGACGACGAACACCGGGGAGCCGTTTTTT. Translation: CASSDGTTNTGEPFF.

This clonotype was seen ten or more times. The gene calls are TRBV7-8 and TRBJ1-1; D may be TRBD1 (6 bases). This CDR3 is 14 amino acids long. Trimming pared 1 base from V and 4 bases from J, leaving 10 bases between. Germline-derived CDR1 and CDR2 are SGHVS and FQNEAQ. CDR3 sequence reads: CASSLEGGATEAFF. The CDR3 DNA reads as TGTGCCAGCAGCTTAGAGGGGGGAGCCACTGAAGCTTTCTTT.

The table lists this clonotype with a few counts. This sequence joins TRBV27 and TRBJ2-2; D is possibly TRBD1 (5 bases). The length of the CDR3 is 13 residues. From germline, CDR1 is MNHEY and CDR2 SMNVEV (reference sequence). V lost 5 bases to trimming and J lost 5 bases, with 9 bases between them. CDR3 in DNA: TGTGCCAGCAGTGGGCCAGGGACCGGGGAGCTGTTTTTT. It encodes CASSGPGTGELFF.

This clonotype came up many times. The CDR3 DNA reads as TGTGCCAGCACCCAGGGGGCAGGTCTTAACTCACCCCTCCACTTT. This encodes CASTQGAGLNSPLHF. This chain connects TRBV27 to TRBJ1-6, with 8 bases fitting TRBD1. Germline V gene data show CDR1 as MNHEY and CDR2 as SMNVEV (reference sequence). Trimming at V came to 7 bases and at J to 10 bases, leaving 12 bases not matched to a gene. This CDR3 is built from 15 residues.

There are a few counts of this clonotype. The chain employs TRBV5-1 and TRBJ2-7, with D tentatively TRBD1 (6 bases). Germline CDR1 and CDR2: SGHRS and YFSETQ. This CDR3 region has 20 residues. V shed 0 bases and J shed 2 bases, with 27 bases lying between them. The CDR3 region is CASSLGVEVFGTQTAYEQYF. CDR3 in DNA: TGCGCCAGCAGCTTGGGAGTCGAAGTCTTTGGGACACAAACGGCCTACGAGCAGTACTTC.

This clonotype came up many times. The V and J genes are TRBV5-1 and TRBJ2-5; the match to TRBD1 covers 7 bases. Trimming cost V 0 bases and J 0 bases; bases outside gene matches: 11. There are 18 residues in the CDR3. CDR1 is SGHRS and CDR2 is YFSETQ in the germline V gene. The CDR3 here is CASSLAPGQAMYQETQYF. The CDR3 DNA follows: TGCGCCAGCAGCTTGGCCCCTGGACAGGCCATGTACCAAGAGACCCAGTACTTC.

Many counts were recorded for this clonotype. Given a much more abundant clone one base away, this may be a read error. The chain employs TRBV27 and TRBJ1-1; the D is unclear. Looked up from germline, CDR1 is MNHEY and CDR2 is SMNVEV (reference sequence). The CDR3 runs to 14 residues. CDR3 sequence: CASSLFHANTGAFF. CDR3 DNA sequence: TGTGCCAGCAGTTTATTTCACGCGAACACTGGAGCTTTCTTT.

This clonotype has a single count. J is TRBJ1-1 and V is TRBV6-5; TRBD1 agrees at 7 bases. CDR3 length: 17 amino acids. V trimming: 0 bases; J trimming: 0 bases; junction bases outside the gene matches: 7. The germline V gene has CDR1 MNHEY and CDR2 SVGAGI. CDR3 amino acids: CASSYSNQGGLNTEAFF. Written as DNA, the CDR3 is TGTGCCAGCAGTTACTCGAACCAGGGGGGGTTGAACACTGAAGCTTTCTTT.

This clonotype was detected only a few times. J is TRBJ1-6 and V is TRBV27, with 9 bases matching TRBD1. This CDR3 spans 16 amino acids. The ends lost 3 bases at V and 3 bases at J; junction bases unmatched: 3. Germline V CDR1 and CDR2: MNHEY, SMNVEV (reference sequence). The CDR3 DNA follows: TGTGCCAGCAGTTTCGACAGGGGGAACTATAATTCACCCCTCCACTTT. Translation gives CASSFDRGNYNSPLHF.

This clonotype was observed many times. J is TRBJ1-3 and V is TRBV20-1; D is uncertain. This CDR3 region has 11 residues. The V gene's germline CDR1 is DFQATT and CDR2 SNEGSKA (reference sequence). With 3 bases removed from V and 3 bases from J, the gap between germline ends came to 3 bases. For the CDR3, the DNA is TGCAGTGCTAGGGTTGGAAACACCATATATTTT. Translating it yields CSARVGNTIYF.

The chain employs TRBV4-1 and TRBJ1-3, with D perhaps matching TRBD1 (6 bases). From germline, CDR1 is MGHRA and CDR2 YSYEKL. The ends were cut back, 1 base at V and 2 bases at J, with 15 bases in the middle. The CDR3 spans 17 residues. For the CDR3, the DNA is TGCGCCAGCAGCCAAGGAGGCTTAACAGGGCCTGGAAACACCATATATTTT. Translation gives CASSQGGLTGPGNTIYF.

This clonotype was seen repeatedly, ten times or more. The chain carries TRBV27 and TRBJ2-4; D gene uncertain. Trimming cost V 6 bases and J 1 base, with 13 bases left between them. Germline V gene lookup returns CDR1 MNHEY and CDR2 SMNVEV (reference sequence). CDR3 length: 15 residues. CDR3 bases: TGTGCCAGCAGAGGAAAAGGGCTGGCCAAAAACATTCAGTACTTC. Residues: CASRGKGLAKNIQYF.

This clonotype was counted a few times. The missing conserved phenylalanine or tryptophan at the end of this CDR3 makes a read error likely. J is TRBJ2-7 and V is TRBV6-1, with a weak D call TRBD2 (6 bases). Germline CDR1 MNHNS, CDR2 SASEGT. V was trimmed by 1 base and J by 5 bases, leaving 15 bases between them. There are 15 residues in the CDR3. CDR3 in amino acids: CASSEGTVGGNEQYY. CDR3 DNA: TGTGCCAGCAGTGAAGGTACAGTCGGAGGGAACGAGCAGTACTAC.

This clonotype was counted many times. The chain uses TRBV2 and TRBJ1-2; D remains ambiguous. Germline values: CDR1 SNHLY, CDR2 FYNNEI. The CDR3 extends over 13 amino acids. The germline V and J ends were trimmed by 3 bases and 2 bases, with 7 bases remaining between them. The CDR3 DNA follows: TGTGCCAGCAGTGATGGAGGGAACTATGGCTACACCTTC. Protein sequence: CASSDGGNYGYTF.

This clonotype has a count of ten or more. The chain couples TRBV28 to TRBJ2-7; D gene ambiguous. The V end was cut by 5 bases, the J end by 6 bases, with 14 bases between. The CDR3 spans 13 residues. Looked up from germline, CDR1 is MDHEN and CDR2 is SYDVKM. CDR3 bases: TGTGCCAGCAGTCCACACTCCCCCGGCGAGCAGTACTTC. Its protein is CASSPHSPGEQYF.

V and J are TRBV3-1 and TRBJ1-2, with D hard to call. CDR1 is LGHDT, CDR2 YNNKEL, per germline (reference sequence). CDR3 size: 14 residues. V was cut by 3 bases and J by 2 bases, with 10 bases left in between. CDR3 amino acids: CASSHAGGNYGYTF. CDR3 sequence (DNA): TGTGCCAGCAGCCATGCCGGCGGGAACTATGGCTACACCTTC.

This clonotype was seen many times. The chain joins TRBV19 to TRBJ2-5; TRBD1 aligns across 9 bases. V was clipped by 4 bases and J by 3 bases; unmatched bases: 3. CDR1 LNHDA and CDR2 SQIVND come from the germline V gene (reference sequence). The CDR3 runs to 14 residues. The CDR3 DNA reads TGTGCCAGTAGTACGGGGACAGGGAAAGAGACCCAGTACTTC. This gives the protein CASSTGTGKETQYF.

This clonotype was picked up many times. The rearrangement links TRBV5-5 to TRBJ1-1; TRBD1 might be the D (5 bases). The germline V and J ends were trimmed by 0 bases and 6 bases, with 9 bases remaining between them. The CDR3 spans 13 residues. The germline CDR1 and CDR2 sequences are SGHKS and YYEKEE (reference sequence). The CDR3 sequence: CASSLVGGAEAFF. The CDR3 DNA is TGTGCCAGCAGCTTGGTCGGGGGGGCTGAAGCTTTCTTT.

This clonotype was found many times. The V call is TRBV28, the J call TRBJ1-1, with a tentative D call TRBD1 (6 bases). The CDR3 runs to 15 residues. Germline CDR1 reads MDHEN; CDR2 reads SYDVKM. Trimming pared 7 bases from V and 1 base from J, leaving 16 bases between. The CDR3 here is CASKGGSTQNTEAFF. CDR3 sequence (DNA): TGTGCCAGCAAAGGGGGAAGTACCCAGAACACTGAAGCTTTCTTT.

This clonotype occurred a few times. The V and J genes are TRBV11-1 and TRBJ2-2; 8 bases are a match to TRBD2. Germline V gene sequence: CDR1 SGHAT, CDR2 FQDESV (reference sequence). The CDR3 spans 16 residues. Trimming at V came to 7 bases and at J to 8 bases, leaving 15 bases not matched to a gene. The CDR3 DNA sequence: TGTGCCAGCACCCCAACGGGACTAGTGAAATCTGGGGAGCTGTTTTTT. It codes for CASTPTGLVKSGELFF.

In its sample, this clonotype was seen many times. The CDR3 sequence is CSVGQNSYEQYF. The CDR3 DNA follows: TGCAGCGTGGGACAGAACTCCTACGAGCAGTACTTC. V is TRBV29-1 and J is TRBJ2-7, with TRBD1 identical over 7 bases. This CDR3 is 12 amino acids long. Germline lookup yields CDR1 SQVTM and CDR2 ANQGSEA. V lost 6 bases, J lost 0 bases, and 2 bases stayed unmatched.

The CDR3 protein is CASSRTREVTEAFF. DNA of the CDR3: TGTGCCAGCAGTCGGACACGGGAGGTAACTGAAGCTTTCTTT. The gene calls are TRBV12-3 or TRBV12-4 and TRBJ1-1, with D tentatively TRBD1 (5 bases). V dropped 5 bases and J dropped 5 bases, with 15 bases sitting between them. The CDR3 length is 14 residues.

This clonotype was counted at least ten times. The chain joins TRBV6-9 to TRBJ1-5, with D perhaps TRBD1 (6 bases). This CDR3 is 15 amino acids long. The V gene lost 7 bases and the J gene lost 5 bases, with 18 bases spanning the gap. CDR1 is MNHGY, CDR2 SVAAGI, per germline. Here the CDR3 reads CASITGKGEYQPQHF. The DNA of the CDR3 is TGTGCCAGCATTACAGGGAAGGGGGAATATCAGCCCCAGCATTTT.

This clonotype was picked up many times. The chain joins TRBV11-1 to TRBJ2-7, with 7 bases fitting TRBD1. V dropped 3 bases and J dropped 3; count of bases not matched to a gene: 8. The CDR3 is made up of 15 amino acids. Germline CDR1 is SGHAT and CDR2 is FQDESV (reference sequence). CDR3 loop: CASSFDRAPIYEQYF. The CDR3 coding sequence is TGTGCCAGCAGCTTCGACAGGGCCCCCATCTACGAGCAGTACTTC.

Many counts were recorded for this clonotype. The CDR3: CASSFGVFGTGGSETQYF. The CDR3 DNA sequence: TGTGCCAGCAGTTTTGGGGTATTCGGTACAGGGGGTTCAGAGACCCAGTACTTC. This chain links TRBV28 with TRBJ2-5; 8 bases are a match to TRBD1. V was pared by 3 bases and J by 4 bases, with 16 bases of the junction left unmatched. The CDR3 is made up of 18 amino acids. Germline-derived CDR1 and CDR2 are MDHEN and SYDVKM.